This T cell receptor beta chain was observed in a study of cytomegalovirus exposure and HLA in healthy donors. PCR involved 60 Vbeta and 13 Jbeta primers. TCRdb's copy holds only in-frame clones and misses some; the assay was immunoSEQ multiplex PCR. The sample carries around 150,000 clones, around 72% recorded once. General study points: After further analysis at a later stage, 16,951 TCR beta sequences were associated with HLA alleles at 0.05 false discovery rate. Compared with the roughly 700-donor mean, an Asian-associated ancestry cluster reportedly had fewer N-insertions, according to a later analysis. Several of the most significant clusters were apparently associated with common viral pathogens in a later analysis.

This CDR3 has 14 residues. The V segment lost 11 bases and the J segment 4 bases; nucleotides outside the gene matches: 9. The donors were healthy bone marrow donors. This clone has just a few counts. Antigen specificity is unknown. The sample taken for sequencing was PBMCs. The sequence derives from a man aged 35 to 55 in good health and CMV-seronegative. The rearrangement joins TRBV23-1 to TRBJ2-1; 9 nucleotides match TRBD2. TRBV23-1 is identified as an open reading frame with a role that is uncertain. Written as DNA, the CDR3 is TGCGCCTGGCGGGAGGGAATTCTATACAATGAGCAGTTCTTC. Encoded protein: CAWREGILYNEQFF.